The 19 T cell receptor beta chains below come from one sample, sequenced in a study of identifying expanded T cells in peripheral blood. The table came from immunoSEQ multiplex PCR; TCRdb's copy has only in-frame clones and leaves some out. The sample has about 91,000 clones, 88% seen once; the top ten hold over 3%. Sample: blood. All receptors derive from a person between 18 and 75 years old in good health.

The V call is TRBV5-1, the J call TRBJ2-7; the D call may be TRBD1 or TRBD2 (7 bases each). Germline V gene sequence: CDR1 SGHRS, CDR2 YFSETQ. The CDR3 is made up of 15 amino acids. The V end was cut by 0 bases, the J end by 5 bases, with 15 bases between. For the CDR3, the DNA is TGCGCCAGCAGCTTGGCCCCAGGGGGGGGAAACGAGCAGTACTTC. Its translation: CASSLAPGGGNEQYF.

This chain uses TRBV7-9 with TRBJ1-2; D gene ambiguous. CDR1 and CDR2 from the germline V gene are SEHNR and FQNEAQ (reference sequence). CDR3 size: 15 residues. With 0 bases removed from V and 4 bases from J, the gap between germline ends came to 12 bases. CDR3 in amino acids: CASSLAGRITYGYTF. DNA for the CDR3: TGTGCCAGCAGCTTAGCTGGGCGAATTACCTATGGCTACACCTTC.

V and J are TRBV7-2 and TRBJ2-3; D is unresolved. CDR3 length: 12 amino acids. The V end lost 1 base, the J end lost 4 bases, and 3 bases lay between the germline ends. CDR1 and CDR2 from the germline V gene are SGHTA and FQGNSA. The DNA for the CDR3 is TGTGCCAGCAGCTTAGGTGCAGATACGCAGTATTTT. Translating it yields CASSLGADTQYF. Full variable domain (remainder filled in from reference TRBV7-2 and TRBJ2-3): GAGVSQSPSNKVTEKGKDVELRCDPISGHTALYWYRQSLGQGLEFLIYFQGNSAPDKSGLPSDRFSAERTGGSVSTLTIQRTQQEDSAVYLCASSLGADTQYFGPGTRLTVL.

This sequence joins TRBV19 and TRBJ2-2; 9 positions agree with TRBD2. The germline CDR1 and CDR2 sequences are LNHDA and SQIVND (reference sequence). The CDR3 is 16 residues long. V lost 3 bases, J lost 5 bases, and 7 bases stayed unmatched. DNA for the CDR3: TGTGCCAGTAGTATCCATAGCGGGAGCGCAACCGGGGAGCTGTTTTTT. Its translation is CASSIHSGSATGELFF. The full variable domain, rest sourced from reference TRBV19 and TRBJ2-2, is DGGITQSPKYLFRKEGQNVTLSCEQNLNHDAMYWYRQDPGQGLRLIYYSQIVNDFQKGDIAEGYSVSREKKESFPLTVTSAQKNPTAFYLCASSIHSGSATGELFFGEGSRLTVL.

This clone was detected once. The chain links TRBV28 to TRBJ2-1; 8 bases align to TRBD2. The V gene's germline CDR1 is MDHEN and CDR2 SYDVKM. Germline trimming cut 7 bases from V and 7 bases from J; bases unmatched to any gene: 12. The CDR3 contains 15 residues. The CDR3 loop reads CASTPWREDGNEQFF. DNA for the CDR3: TGTGCCAGCACCCCTTGGCGGGAGGACGGGAATGAGCAGTTCTTC. The complete variable domain, with remaining parts taken from reference TRBV28 and TRBJ2-1, reads DVKVTQSSRYLVKRTGEKVFLECVQDMDHENMFWYRQDPGLGLRLIYFSYDVKMKEKGDIPEGYSVSREKKERFSLILESASTNQTSMYLCASTPWREDGNEQFFGPGTRLTVL.

V usage is TRBV2 and J usage is TRBJ1-1, with no clear D. The V end was cut by 0 bases, the J end by 1 base, with 12 bases between. CDR3 length: 16 residues. Germline V gene lookup returns CDR1 SNHLY and CDR2 FYNNEI. This CDR3 reads CASSEAWADENTEAFF. CDR3 nucleotide sequence: TGTGCCAGCAGTGAAGCTTGGGCGGACGAGAACACTGAAGCTTTCTTT.

V usage is TRBV28 and J usage is TRBJ2-3, with unresolved D. The CDR3 runs 12 residues. Germline V lookup: CDR1 MDHEN, CDR2 SYDVKM. V lost 1 base and J 6 bases, leaving 5 bases between the germline ends. In DNA, the CDR3 is TGTGCCAGCAGTTTATTGAAGGATACGCAGTATTTT. Translated: CASSLLKDTQYF. Filled out from reference TRBV28 and TRBJ2-3, the complete variable domain reads DVKVTQSSRYLVKRTGEKVFLECVQDMDHENMFWYRQDPGLGLRLIYFSYDVKMKEKGDIPEGYSVSREKKERFSLILESASTNQTSMYLCASSLLKDTQYFGPGTRLTVL.

The V gene is TRBV19, the J gene TRBJ1-3; unclear D gene. V was cut by 9 bases and J by 0 bases, with 15 bases left in between. The CDR3 runs 15 residues. CDR1 LNHDA and CDR2 SQIVND come from the germline V gene (reference sequence). The CDR3 DNA sequence: TGTGCCAGCCGAGCGCCTGTTAGCTCTGGAAACACCATATATTTT. This sequence encodes CASRAPVSSGNTIYF.

The chain links TRBV19 to TRBJ1-3; D might be TRBD1 (5 bases). This CDR3 has 17 amino acids. Germline CDR1 is LNHDA and CDR2 is SQIVND (reference sequence). Deletions cut 5 bases from V and 4 bases from J, with 21 bases between. As DNA, the CDR3 is TGTGCCAGTAGTTACGACCGGGACGGCGAACCAGGAAACACCATATATTTT. Translated: CASSYDRDGEPGNTIYF.

V usage is TRBV5-1 and J usage is TRBJ1-4, with 7 bases aligning to TRBD1. This CDR3 comprises 15 residues. V was pared by 3 bases and J by 5 bases, with 7 bases of the junction left unmatched. Germline V CDR1 and CDR2: SGHRS, YFSETQ. CDR3 DNA: TGCGCCAGCAGCTCTGGGACAGTTTTAAATGAAAAACTGTTTTTT. This codes for CASSSGTVLNEKLFF.

This clone was picked up a small number of times. The chain carries TRBV28 and TRBJ1-2; D gene ambiguous. Germline V gives CDR1 MDHEN, CDR2 SYDVKM. The V gene lost 7 bases and the J gene lost 8 bases, with 17 bases spanning the gap. The CDR3 is 13 residues long. CDR3 region: CASTPIGRFGYTF. DNA of the CDR3: TGTGCCAGCACTCCGATCGGACGATTCGGCTACACCTTC.

The genes are TRBV4-1 and TRBJ1-5; tentative D call: TRBD1 (5 bases). The CDR3 extends over 14 amino acids. CDR1 MGHRA and CDR2 YSYEKL come from the germline V gene. V lost 1 base and J lost 1, with 5 bases in between. CDR3 in DNA: TGCGCCAGCAGCCAAGGGGGCAGCAATCAGCCCCAGCATTTT. Translated, it gives CASSQGGSNQPQHF.

The chain recombines TRBV6-5 with TRBJ1-5; D perhaps matches TRBD1 (6 bases). CDR1 is MNHEY, CDR2 SVGAGI, per germline. This CDR3 contains 15 residues. Trimming took off 5 bases at V and 0 bases at J, with 11 bases between the two ends. As DNA, the CDR3 is TGTGCCAGCAGTCGACAGGCCTATAGCAATCAGCCCCAGCATTTT. Translation gives CASSRQAYSNQPQHF.

The V call is TRBV5-1, the J call TRBJ1-1; possibly TRBD1 for D (6 bases). V was shortened by 4 bases and J by 0 bases, with 7 bases between the two germline ends. This CDR3 comprises 13 residues. The germline V gene has CDR1 SGHRS and CDR2 YFSETQ. The CDR3 DNA reads as TGCGCCAGCAGCAGGACAGTGAACACTGAAGCTTTCTTT. Translating it yields CASSRTVNTEAFF.

The rearrangement joins TRBV2 to TRBJ2-7; 8 positions agree with TRBD1. Germline V gene sequence: CDR1 SNHLY, CDR2 FYNNEI. The CDR3 covers 11 residues. V shed 6 bases, J shed 12 bases, and the junction held 7 bases outside the gene matches. CDR3 in DNA: TGTGCCAGCAGGGACACAGGGGGAGCGTACTTC. This encodes CASRDTGGAYF.

The CDR3 nucleotides read TGTGCCAGTAGTCCCCGAGGAGGGGGCACTGAAGCTTTCTTT. This gives the protein CASSPRGGGTEAFF. The genes are TRBV19 and TRBJ1-1; tentative D call: TRBD1 (6 bases). Germline V gene data show CDR1 as LNHDA and CDR2 as SQIVND (reference sequence). The CDR3 consists of 14 residues. With 5 bases removed from V and 4 bases from J, the gap between germline ends came to 14 bases.

V is TRBV7-9 and J is TRBJ2-1; D might be TRBD1 (6 bases). V was cut by 5 bases and J by 6 bases, with 20 bases left in between. The CDR3 is made up of 16 amino acids. Germline-derived CDR1 and CDR2 are SEHNR and FQNEAQ (reference sequence). The CDR3 DNA reads TGTGCCAGCAGCCTCGCAGGGGCAGTGATAGGCAATGAGCAGTTCTTC. Translation: CASSLAGAVIGNEQFF.

This clone was picked up a small number of times. This chain connects TRBV28 to TRBJ2-7; TRBD1 aligns across 7 bases. The CDR3 is made up of 13 amino acids. The junction had 5 bases not matched to a gene; V was cut back by 3 bases and J by 6 bases. The germline gives CDR1 MDHEN, CDR2 SYDVKM. CDR3 sequence reads: CASSFQTGTEQYF. The CDR3 DNA reads as TGTGCCAGCAGTTTTCAGACAGGGACCGAGCAGTACTTC.

This chain connects TRBV6-1 to TRBJ2-3; D call uncertain. V was clipped by 1 base and J by 2 bases, with 7 bases between them. This CDR3 is built from 14 residues. CDR1 and CDR2 (germline): MNHNS, SASEGT. In nucleotides, the CDR3 is TGTGCCAGCAGTGAAGTCAGTTACACAGATACGCAGTATTTT. This gives the protein CASSEVSYTDTQYF.